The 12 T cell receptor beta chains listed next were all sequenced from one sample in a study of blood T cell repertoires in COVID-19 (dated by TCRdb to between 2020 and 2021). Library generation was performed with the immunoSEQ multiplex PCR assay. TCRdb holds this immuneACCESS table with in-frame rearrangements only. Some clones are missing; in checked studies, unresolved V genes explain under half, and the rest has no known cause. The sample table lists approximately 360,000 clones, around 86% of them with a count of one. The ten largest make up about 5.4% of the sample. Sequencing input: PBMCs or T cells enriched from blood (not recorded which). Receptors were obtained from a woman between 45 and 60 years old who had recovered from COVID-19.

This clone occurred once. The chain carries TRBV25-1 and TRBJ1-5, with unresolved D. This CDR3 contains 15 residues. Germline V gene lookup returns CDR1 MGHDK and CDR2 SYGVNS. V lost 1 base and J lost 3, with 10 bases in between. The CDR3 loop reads CASSESGVSNQPQHF. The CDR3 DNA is TGTGCCAGCAGTGAATCCGGGGTCTCCAATCAGCCCCAGCATTTT.

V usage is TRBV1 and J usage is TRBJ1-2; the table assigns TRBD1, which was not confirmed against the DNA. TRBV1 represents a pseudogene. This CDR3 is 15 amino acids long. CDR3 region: CTSSQNRSGSRGYTF. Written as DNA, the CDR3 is TGCACCAGCAGCCAAAATCGTTCAGGGTCTCGTGGCTACACCTTC.

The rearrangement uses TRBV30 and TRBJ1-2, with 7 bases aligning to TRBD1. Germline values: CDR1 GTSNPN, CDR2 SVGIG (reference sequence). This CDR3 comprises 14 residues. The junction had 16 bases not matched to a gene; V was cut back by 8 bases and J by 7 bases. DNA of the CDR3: TGTGCCGGAACAGGGGCCGCCTCATCGATTGGCTACACCTTC. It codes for CAGTGAASSIGYTF.

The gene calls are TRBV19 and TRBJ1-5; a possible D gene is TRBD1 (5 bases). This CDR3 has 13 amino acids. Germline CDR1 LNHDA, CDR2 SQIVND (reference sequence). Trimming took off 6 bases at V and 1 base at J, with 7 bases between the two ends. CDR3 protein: CASSRQSNQPQHF. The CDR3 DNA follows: TGTGCCAGTAGCCGACAGAGCAATCAGCCCCAGCATTTT.

CDR3 sequence (DNA): TGCGCCAGCAGCTTGGACCCTAGACAGGGGTTGAAGGAGACCCAGTACTTC. It codes for CASSLDPRQGLKETQYF. V is TRBV5-1 and J is TRBJ2-5, with 8 bases lining up with TRBD1. J lost 5 bases, V lost 0 bases, and 12 bases had no gene match. Germline V gene sequence: CDR1 SGHRS, CDR2 YFSETQ. The CDR3 has 17 residues.

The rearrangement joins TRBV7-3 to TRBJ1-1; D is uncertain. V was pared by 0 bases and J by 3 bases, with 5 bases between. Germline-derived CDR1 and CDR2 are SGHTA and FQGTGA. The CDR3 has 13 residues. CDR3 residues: CASSLTDYTEAFF. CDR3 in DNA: TGTGCCAGCAGCTTAACGGACTACACTGAAGCTTTCTTT.

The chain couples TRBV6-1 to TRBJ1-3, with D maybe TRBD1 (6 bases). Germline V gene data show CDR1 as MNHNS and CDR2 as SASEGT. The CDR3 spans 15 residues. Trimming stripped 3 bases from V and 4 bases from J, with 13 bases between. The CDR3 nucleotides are TGTGCCAGCAGTGAGGCGGGGGCTCGAGGAAACACCATATATTTT. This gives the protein CASSEAGARGNTIYF.

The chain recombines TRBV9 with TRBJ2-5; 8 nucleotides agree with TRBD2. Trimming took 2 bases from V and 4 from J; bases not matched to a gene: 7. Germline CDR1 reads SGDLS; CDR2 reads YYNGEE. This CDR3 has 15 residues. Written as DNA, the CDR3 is TGTGCCAGCAGCGTGTCCGGGGGGGTTGGAGAGACCCAGTACTTC. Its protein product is CASSVSGGVGETQYF.

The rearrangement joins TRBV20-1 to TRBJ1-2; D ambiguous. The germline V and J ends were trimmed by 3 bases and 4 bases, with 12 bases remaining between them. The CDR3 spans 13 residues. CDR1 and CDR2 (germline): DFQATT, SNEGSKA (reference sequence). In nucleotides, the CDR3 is TGCAGTGCTAGTGGGGAGCCTACCTATGGCTACACCTTC. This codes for CSASGEPTYGYTF.

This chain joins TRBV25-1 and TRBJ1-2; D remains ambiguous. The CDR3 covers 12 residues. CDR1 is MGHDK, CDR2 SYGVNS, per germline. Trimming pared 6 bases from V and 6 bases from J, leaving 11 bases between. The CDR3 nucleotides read TGTGCCAGCAGCCGTACGGAGAATGGCTACACCTTC. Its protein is CASSRTENGYTF.

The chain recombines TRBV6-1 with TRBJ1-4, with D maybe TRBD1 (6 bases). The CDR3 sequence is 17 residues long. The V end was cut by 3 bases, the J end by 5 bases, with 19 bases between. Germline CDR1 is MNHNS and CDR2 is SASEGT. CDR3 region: CASSDPLFRGLNEKLFF. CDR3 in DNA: TGTGCCAGCAGTGACCCTCTTTTCAGGGGATTAAATGAAAAACTGTTTTTT.

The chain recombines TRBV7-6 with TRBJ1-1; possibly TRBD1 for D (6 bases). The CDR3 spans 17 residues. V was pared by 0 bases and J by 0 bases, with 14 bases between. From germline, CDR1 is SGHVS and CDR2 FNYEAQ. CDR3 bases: TGTGCCAGCAGCTTAGCGCGGGGGGGGCGTCTGAACACTGAAGCTTTCTTT. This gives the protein CASSLARGGRLNTEAFF.